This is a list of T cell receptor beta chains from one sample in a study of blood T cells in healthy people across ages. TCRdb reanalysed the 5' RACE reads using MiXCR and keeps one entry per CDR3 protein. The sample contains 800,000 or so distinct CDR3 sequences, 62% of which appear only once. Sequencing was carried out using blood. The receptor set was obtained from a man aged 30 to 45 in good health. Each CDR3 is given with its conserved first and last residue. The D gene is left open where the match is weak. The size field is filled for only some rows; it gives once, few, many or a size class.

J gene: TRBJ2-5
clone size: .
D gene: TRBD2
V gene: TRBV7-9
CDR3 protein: CASSFRGLAGYPDQYF
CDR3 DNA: TGTGCCAGCAGCTTTCGCGGACTAGCGGGGTATCCCGACCAGTACTTC

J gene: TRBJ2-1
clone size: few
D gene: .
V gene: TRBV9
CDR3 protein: CASSARASYNEQFF
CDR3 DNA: TGTGCCAGCAGCGCCCGGGCCTCCTACAATGAGCAGTTCTTC

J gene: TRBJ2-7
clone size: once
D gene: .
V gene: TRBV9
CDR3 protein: CASSVSSDEGEQYF
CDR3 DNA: TGTGCCAGCAGCGTTAGTTCCGACGAGGGCGAGCAGTACTTC

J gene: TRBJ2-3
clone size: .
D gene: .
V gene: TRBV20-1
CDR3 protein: CSARGYKGLGTDTQYF
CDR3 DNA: TGCAGTGCTAGAGGGTACAAGGGTCTAGGCACAGATACGCAGTATTTT

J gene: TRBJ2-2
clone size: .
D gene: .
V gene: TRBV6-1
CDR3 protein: CATKNLRTGELFF
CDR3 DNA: TGTGCCACCAAGAACCTGAGGACCGGGGAGCTGTTTTTT

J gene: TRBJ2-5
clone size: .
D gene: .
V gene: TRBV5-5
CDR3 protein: CASSSGGAPQETQYF
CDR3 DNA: TGTGCCAGCAGCTCAGGGGGGGCCCCACAAGAGACCCAGTACTTC

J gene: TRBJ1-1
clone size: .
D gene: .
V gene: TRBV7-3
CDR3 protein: CASSPRPGAYEAFF
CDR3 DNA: TGTGCCAGCAGCCCTCGTCCGGGAGCTTATGAAGCTTTCTTT

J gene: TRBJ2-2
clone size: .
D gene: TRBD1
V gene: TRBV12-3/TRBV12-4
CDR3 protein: CASSLGPGQGAGELFF
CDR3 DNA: TGTGCCAGCAGTTTAGGACCGGGACAGGGGGCCGGGGAGCTGTTTTTT

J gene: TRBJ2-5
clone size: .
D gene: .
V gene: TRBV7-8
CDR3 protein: CASSQMTGAPQGTQYF
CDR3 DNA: TGTGCCAGCAGCCAGATGACGGGGGCTCCCCAAGGGACCCAGTACTTC

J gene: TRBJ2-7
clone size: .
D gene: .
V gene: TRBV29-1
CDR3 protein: CSVVAAPSYEQYF
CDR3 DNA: TGCAGCGTTGTAGCAGCCCCCTCCTACGAGCAGTACTTC

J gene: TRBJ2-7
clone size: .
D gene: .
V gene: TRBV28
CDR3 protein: CASSSPLYEQYF
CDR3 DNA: TGTGCCAGCAGTTCCCCTCTCTACGAGCAGTACTTC

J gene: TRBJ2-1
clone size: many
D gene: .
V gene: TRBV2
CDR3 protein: CASSVIQGVYNEQFF
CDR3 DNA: TGTGCCAGCAGTGTGATACAGGGAGTCTACAATGAGCAGTTCTTC

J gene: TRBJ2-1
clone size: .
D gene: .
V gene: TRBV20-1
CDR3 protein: CSARAVLNEQFF
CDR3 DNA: TGCAGTGCTAGAGCTGTTCTTAATGAGCAGTTCTTC

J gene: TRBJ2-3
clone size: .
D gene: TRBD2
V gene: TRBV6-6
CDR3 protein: CASSYSPSGGDTQYF
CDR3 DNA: TGTGCCAGCAGTTACTCGCCTAGCGGGGGAGATACGCAGTATTTT

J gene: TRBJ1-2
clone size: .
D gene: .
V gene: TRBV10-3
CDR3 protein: CAISEERAGNYGYTF
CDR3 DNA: TGTGCCATCAGTGAGGAGAGGGCGGGTAACTATGGCTACACCTTC

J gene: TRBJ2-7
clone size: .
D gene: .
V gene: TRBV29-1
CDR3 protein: CSVGDGYYEQYF
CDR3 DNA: TGCAGCGTTGGGGACGGTTACTACGAGCAGTACTTC

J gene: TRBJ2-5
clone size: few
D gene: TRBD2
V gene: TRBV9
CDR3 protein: CASSAGLGETQYF
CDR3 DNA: TGTGCCAGCAGCGCGGGACTAGGGGAGACCCAGTACTTC

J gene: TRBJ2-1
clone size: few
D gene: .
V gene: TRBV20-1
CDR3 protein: CSARGGWFSYNEQFF
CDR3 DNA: TGCAGTGCTAGAGGGGGGTGGTTTTCCTACAATGAGCAGTTCTTC

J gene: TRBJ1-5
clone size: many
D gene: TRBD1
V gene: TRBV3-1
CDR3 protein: CASSQDGTGGGQPQHF
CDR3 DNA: TGTGCCAGCAGCCAAGATGGGACAGGGGGCGGTCAGCCCCAGCATTTT